The TCR beta chain under discussion was sequenced for a study of shared clonotypes between healthy human individuals. The study's findings and limits: Sequencing of the sorted subsets was shown by rarefaction to be incomplete despite large depth. With four donors compared, roughly 4.9% of naive CD4 clonotypes were shared.

Worth noting for this clone: The antigen remains unidentified.

The CDR3 runs 14 residues. V was clipped by 2 bases and J by 9 bases, with 14 bases between them. The germline V gene encodes CDR1 MNHNS and CDR2 SASEGT. CD8 cells regarded as naive lacked CD45RO, were positively chosen for CCR7, and omitted terminally differentiated effector memory CD45RA+ cells. Every subset had its genomic DNA shared out evenly among several immunoSEQ plates. Some clones are missing from TCRdb's copy, which holds only in-frame ones; the method was immunoSEQ multiplex PCR. The sample holds about 2.1 million clones, over 85% seen once. Sequenced sample: naive CD8+ T cells from PBMCs. This chain joins TRBV6-1 and TRBJ1-5, with a possible D match to TRBD1 (5 bases). The TCR comes from a man aged 18 to 35 in good health. Some clones in this sample may be carry-over from other donors' samples. The CDR3 is CASSELKEQGPQHF. CDR3 sequence (DNA): TGTGCCAGCAGTGAACTTAAGGAGCAGGGGCCCCAGCATTTT.